A single sample gave rise to the 21 T cell receptor beta chains below, sequenced in a study of cytotoxic CD8 clonotypes in ibrutinib-treated CLL. Some clones are missing from TCRdb's copy, which holds only in-frame ones; the method was immunoSEQ multiplex PCR. Here the sample spans 300,000 to 350,000 clones, around four fifths being singletons. This material consisted of PBMCs, taken before ibrutinib treatment. The source of these receptors is a human donor with chronic lymphocytic leukemia.

This chain connects TRBV9 to TRBJ2-3; D unresolved. Trimming shortened V by 6 bases and J by 0 bases, and 11 bases separated the two germline ends. The CDR3 runs 14 residues. CDR1 is SGDLS, CDR2 YYNGEE, per germline. The CDR3 region has the DNA TGTGCCAGCAACGTCATGAAGAGCACAGATACGCAGTATTTT. It codes for CASNVMKSTDTQYF.

The V and J genes are TRBV5-1 and TRBJ1-2, with D unclear. CDR1 is SGHRS, CDR2 YFSETQ, per germline. This CDR3 comprises 15 residues. Trimming shortened V by 0 bases and J by 4 bases, and 13 bases separated the two germline ends. The CDR3 DNA reads as TGCGCCAGCAGCTTGGAGATAGGGCCTTTCTATGGCTACACCTTC. This gives the protein CASSLEIGPFYGYTF. Full variable domain (rest looked up from reference TRBV5-1 and TRBJ1-2): KAGVTQTPRYLIKTRGQQVTLSCSPISGHRSVSWYQQTPGQGLQFLFEYFSETQRNKGNFPGRFSGRQFSNSRSEMNVSTLELGDSALYLCASSLEIGPFYGYTFGSGTRLTVV.

The chain links TRBV4-2 to TRBJ1-3; no clear D gene. Trimming took 6 bases from V and 1 from J, leaving 13 bases between them. CDR1 is LGHNA and CDR2 is YNFKEQ in the germline V gene. The CDR3 runs 15 residues. Here the CDR3 reads CASSYDRTSGNTIYF. CDR3 coding DNA: TGTGCCAGCAGTTACGACCGGACTTCTGGAAACACCATATATTTT.

The chain combines TRBV9 with TRBJ1-2; 9 nucleotides line up with TRBD1. Germline-derived CDR1 and CDR2 are SGDLS and YYNGEE. Germline trimming cut 3 bases from V and 4 bases from J; bases unmatched to any gene: 13. The CDR3 length is 17 residues. CDR3 in amino acids: CASSATLTLTGGYGYTF. The CDR3 bases are TGTGCCAGCAGCGCCACCCTTACGCTGACAGGGGGCTATGGCTACACCTTC.

The rearrangement joins TRBV7-9 to TRBJ1-1, with 8 bases that match TRBD1. Trimming cost V 3 bases and J 8 bases; bases outside gene matches: 8. This CDR3 has 14 residues. Germline V gene lookup returns CDR1 SEHNR and CDR2 FQNEAQ (reference sequence). The CDR3 DNA is TGTGCCAGCAGCTTGGGACAGGTCCGAGGGGAAGCTTTCTTT. It specifies CASSLGQVRGEAFF.

This clone was picked up a small number of times. This rearrangement joins TRBV7-9 to TRBJ2-3, with 11 bases identical to TRBD2. The CDR3 is made up of 17 amino acids. V lost 5 bases and J lost 1; bases outside the gene matches: 8. Germline CDR1 SEHNR, CDR2 FQNEAQ (reference sequence). CDR3 residues: CASSATSGIGGTDTQYF. As DNA, the CDR3 is TGTGCCAGCAGCGCGACTAGCGGGATAGGTGGCACAGATACGCAGTATTTT. The complete variable domain, with remaining parts taken from reference TRBV7-9 and TRBJ2-3, reads DTGVSQNPRHKITKRGQNVTFRCDPISEHNRLYWYRQTLGQGPEFLTYFQNEAQLEKSRLLSDRFSAERPKGSFSTLEIQRTEQGDSAMYLCASSATSGIGGTDTQYFGPGTRLTVL.

V gene TRBV10-2 combines with J gene TRBJ2-3, with 9 bases lining up with TRBD2. Germline-derived CDR1 and CDR2 are WSHSY and SAAADI. The CDR3 sequence is 15 residues long. V lost 2 bases and J lost 6; bases outside the gene matches: 6. CDR3: CASSERAGGRDTQYF. CDR3 nucleotides: TGCGCCAGCAGTGAGAGAGCGGGGGGACGGGATACGCAGTATTTT.

This chain joins TRBV7-8 and TRBJ1-4; D is unresolved. The V gene's germline CDR1 is SGHVS and CDR2 FQNEAQ. CDR3 length equals 15 residues. The V gene lost 5 bases and the J gene lost 2 bases, with 12 bases spanning the gap. The CDR3 DNA follows: TGTGCCAGCAGCCCGAGACTGTGGACTAATGAAAAACTGTTTTTT. Protein product: CASSPRLWTNEKLFF.

CDR3: CSVESGHLNTGELFF. The CDR3 DNA reads TGCAGCGTTGAATCCGGGCATTTGAACACCGGGGAGCTGTTTTTT. This chain uses TRBV29-1 with TRBJ2-2; no clear D. Germline CDR1 SQVTM, CDR2 ANQGSEA. CDR3 length: 15 amino acids. V lost 2 bases and J 1 base, leaving 11 bases between the germline ends.

V gene TRBV18 combines with J gene TRBJ2-4; 7 bases fit TRBD1. V lost 4 bases and J lost 1; bases outside the gene matches: 10. Germline V gives CDR1 KGHSH, CDR2 LQKENI. The CDR3 loop spans 17 amino acids. The CDR3 here is CASSRPLGTAAKNIQYF. CDR3 bases: TGTGCCAGCTCACGCCCCCTCGGGACAGCCGCCAAAAACATTCAGTACTTC.

The chain carries TRBV6-5 and TRBJ1-2; no clear D gene. The CDR3 runs to 14 residues. Germline V lookup: CDR1 MNHEY, CDR2 SVGAGI. Trimming shortened V by 6 bases and J by 7 bases, and 18 bases separated the two germline ends. CDR3 residues: CASSRTLTAGGYTF. The CDR3 nucleotides are TGTGCCAGCAGCCGCACCCTGACGGCTGGTGGCTACACCTTC.

V and J are TRBV4-3 and TRBJ2-3; the match to TRBD1 covers 10 bases. CDR1 LGHNA and CDR2 YSLEER come from the germline V gene. This CDR3 comprises 14 residues. J was trimmed by 6 bases and V by 5 bases; bases with no gene match: 5. The CDR3 sequence is CASSIRTGGDTQYF. CDR3 bases: TGCGCCAGCAGCATACGGACAGGGGGGGATACGCAGTATTTT.

V gene TRBV4-3 combines with J gene TRBJ2-7, with D perhaps given as TRBD1 or TRBD2 (6 bases each). This CDR3 is built from 16 residues. Germline loops: CDR1 LGHNA, CDR2 YSLEER. V was pared by 0 bases and J by 4 bases, with 16 bases between. The CDR3 DNA follows: TGCGCCAGCAGCCAAGATGTAGGGGGGAGAGGATACGAGCAGTACTTC. As protein: CASSQDVGGRGYEQYF.

This chain uses TRBV6-5 with TRBJ2-7; 7 bases agree with TRBD2. Unmatched junction bases numbered 5, after V lost 0 bases and J lost 6 bases. This CDR3 has 14 residues. Germline lookup yields CDR1 MNHEY and CDR2 SVGAGI. In DNA form, the CDR3 reads TGTGCCAGCAGTTACTCTGGGCTAGCGGCCGAGCAGTACTTC. This sequence encodes CASSYSGLAAEQYF.

The V gene is TRBV5-1, the J gene TRBJ1-2; TRBD1 might be the D (6 bases). Trimming pared 3 bases from V and 2 bases from J, leaving 11 bases between. The germline V gene encodes CDR1 SGHRS and CDR2 YFSETQ. This CDR3 is 14 amino acids long. CDR3: CASSYRDTNYGYTF. CDR3 nucleotide sequence: TGCGCCAGCAGCTACCGGGACACGAACTATGGCTACACCTTC.

The genes are TRBV29-1 and TRBJ2-7; the D is unclear. The CDR3 is 11 amino acids. V was shortened by 4 bases and J by 2 bases, with 6 bases between the two germline ends. The germline V gene has CDR1 SQVTM and CDR2 ANQGSEA. This chain's CDR3 is CSVVEAYEQYF. The CDR3 DNA sequence: TGCAGCGTTGTCGAAGCCTACGAGCAGTACTTC.

This clone turned up a few times. The rearrangement uses TRBV9 and TRBJ1-1, with D unresolved. Trimming left V 2 bases short and J 7 bases short, with 15 bases between. Germline CDR1 is SGDLS and CDR2 is YYNGEE. There are 14 residues in the CDR3. The CDR3 here is CASSVSSGRSEAFF. CDR3 nucleotides: TGTGCCAGCAGCGTTTCCAGCGGTCGAAGTGAAGCTTTCTTT.

The rearrangement joins TRBV7-2 to TRBJ2-7; D gene ambiguous. The CDR3 extends over 15 amino acids. The V gene lost 4 bases and the J gene lost 0 bases, with 13 bases spanning the gap. Germline V gives CDR1 SGHTA, CDR2 FQGNSA. CDR3: CASSSEGGRSYEQYF. CDR3 DNA: TGTGCCAGCAGCTCAGAAGGTGGTCGCTCCTACGAGCAGTACTTC.

The gene calls are TRBV4-2 and TRBJ1-2; 7 bases map to TRBD1. Germline V gene sequence: CDR1 LGHNA, CDR2 YNFKEQ. J was trimmed by 8 bases and V by 4 bases; bases with no gene match: 10. This CDR3 has 14 residues. The CDR3 region is CASSPHRGIGGYTF. CDR3 DNA: TGTGCCAGCAGCCCCCACAGGGGAATAGGGGGCTACACCTTC.

This clone was recorded once. The gene calls are TRBV4-2 and TRBJ2-1; tentative D call: TRBD1 (5 bases). Between the trimmed V and J ends, which lost 0 bases and 3 bases, there was a span of 12 bases. The CDR3 is made up of 16 amino acids. CDR1 LGHNA and CDR2 YNFKEQ come from the germline V gene. The CDR3 DNA follows: TGTGCCAGCAGCCAAGATTATGGCAGGGACTACAATGAGCAGTTCTTC. It is translated as CASSQDYGRDYNEQFF.

CDR3 nucleotide sequence: TGTGCCTGGAGTGACGGGCTCAGCAATCAGCCCCAGCATTTT. Its translation is CAWSDGLSNQPQHF. The chain employs TRBV30 and TRBJ1-5; D unresolved. V was shortened by 1 base and J by 1 base, with 8 bases between the two germline ends. Per the germline V gene, CDR1 is GTSNPN and CDR2 is SVGIG (reference sequence). The CDR3 has 14 amino acids.